This T cell receptor (beta chain) derives from a study of blood T cell repertoires in COVID-19 (dated by TCRdb to 2020 to 2021). Concerning the study at large: Samples covering the acute and convalescent phases of COVID-19 were provided by collaborators in the United States, Italy and Spain. The prospective study material was composed of cDNA or gDNA derived from T cells, B-cell-depleted T cells, or PBMCs. A de-identified subject ID, COVID-19 status, age in years and sex were almost always included in the sample metadata. The dataset comprised deeply sampled blood TCRbeta repertoires from subjects exposed to, actively infected with, or recovered from COVID-19. Where available, HLA class I and class II types were obtained from metadata supplied by the sample provider rather than from assay-based typing. The repertoires were made available in a free public database intended to serve as a resource for research on the immune response to SARS-CoV-2. The samples were drawn from two sources: the first 160 participants of the ongoing ImmuneRACE study, and about 1,300 subjects contributed by 6 global collaborators.

TCRbeta CDR3 regions were amplified from genomic DNA by means of the immunoSEQ Assay, a bias-controlled multiplex PCR. On the study's bioinformatics: Nucleated cell counts per sample were estimated from amplification of reference gene primers within the assay. Sequence reads were collapsed and filtered to measure the absolute abundance of every unique TCRbeta CDR3 rearrangement. Productive Simpson clonality was computed per sample as the square root of Simpson's diversity index over productive rearrangements. TCRdb's version of the immuneACCESS table is confined to in-frame rearrangements and falls short of the full clone set. An unresolved V gene accounts for under half of the shortfall where checked; the remainder is of unknown origin. The DNA gave D and trimming, while V, J and clone size come from that table. This sample holds tens of thousands of clones; 87% were observed only once. The ten top clones hold approximately 19% of the sample.

Collaborating institutions collected whole blood in K2EDTA tubes following their own protocols. For TCRbeta analysis, collaborator samples were shipped as frozen whole blood, as isolated PBMCs, or as DNA extracted from either sample type. The germline V gene (reference sequence) provides CDR1 LGHDT and CDR2 YNNKEL. The V and J ends are trimmed by 4 bases and 7 bases, leaving 11 bases between them. Spanning cysteine to phenylalanine, the CDR3 consists of 14 amino acids. Just the 42-base CDR3 DNA is kept, in frame starting at base 1. The paper's findings and limits, for the study overall: The quantity of clinical and demographic metadata differed by source and by participant and was supplied without curation.

For this clone: This receptor's antigen is unknown. Qualities for individual bases were not recorded, and no much larger clone is one base off.

The rearranged chain carries TRBV3-1 (or the pseudogene TRBV3-2) and TRBJ1-6; matching of 5 bases hints at TRBD1 as the D gene. This receptor was identified in a woman of 80 years or more with acute or convalescent COVID-19. The sequencing input was peripheral blood. The DNA is as follows: TGTGCCAGCAGCCCTCTGCCAGGGAATTCACCCCTCCACTTT. The translation is CASSPLPGNSPLHF.